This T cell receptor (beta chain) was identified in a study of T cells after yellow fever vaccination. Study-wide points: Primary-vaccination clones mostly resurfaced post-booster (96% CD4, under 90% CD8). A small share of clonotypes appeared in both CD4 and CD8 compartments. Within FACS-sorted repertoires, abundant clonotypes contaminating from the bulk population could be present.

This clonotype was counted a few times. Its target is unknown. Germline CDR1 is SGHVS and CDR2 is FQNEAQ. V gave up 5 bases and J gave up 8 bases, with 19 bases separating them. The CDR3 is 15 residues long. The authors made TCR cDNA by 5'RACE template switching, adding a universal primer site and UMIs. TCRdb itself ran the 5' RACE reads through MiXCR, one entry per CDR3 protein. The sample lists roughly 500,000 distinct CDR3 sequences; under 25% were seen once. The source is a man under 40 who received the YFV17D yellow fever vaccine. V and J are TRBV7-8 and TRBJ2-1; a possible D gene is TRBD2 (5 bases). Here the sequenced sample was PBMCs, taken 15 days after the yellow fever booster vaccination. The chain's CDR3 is CASSPQPWTRDEQFF. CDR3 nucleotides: TGTGCCAGCAGCCCCCAACCCTGGACGAGGGATGAGCAGTTCTTC.